The T cell receptor beta chain described here comes from a study of OX40 agonist ivuxolimab in advanced cancers. In germline, CDR1 is SGHRS, CDR2 YFSETQ. V was pared by 0 bases and J by 7 bases, with 5 bases of the junction left unmatched. The CDR3 is 15 amino acids. This clone was seen only once. Sequencing was performed with immunoSEQ multiplex PCR; in TCRdb, only in-frame clones are kept and a portion is missing. Among approximately 42,000 clones listed, 75% to 85% were seen once. The origin of this receptor is an adult with an advanced solid tumor such as melanoma, head and neck, liver or kidney cancer. This sequence joins TRBV5-1 and TRBJ1-5, with 9 bases identical to TRBD1. Specimen: CD4+ or CD8+ T cells sorted from blood, collected in a trial of the OX40 agonist ivuxolimab. In DNA, the CDR3 is TGCGCCAGCAGCTTGGGGACAGGGGTGGGCCAGCCCCAGCATTTT. Translation: CASSLGTGVGQPQHF.